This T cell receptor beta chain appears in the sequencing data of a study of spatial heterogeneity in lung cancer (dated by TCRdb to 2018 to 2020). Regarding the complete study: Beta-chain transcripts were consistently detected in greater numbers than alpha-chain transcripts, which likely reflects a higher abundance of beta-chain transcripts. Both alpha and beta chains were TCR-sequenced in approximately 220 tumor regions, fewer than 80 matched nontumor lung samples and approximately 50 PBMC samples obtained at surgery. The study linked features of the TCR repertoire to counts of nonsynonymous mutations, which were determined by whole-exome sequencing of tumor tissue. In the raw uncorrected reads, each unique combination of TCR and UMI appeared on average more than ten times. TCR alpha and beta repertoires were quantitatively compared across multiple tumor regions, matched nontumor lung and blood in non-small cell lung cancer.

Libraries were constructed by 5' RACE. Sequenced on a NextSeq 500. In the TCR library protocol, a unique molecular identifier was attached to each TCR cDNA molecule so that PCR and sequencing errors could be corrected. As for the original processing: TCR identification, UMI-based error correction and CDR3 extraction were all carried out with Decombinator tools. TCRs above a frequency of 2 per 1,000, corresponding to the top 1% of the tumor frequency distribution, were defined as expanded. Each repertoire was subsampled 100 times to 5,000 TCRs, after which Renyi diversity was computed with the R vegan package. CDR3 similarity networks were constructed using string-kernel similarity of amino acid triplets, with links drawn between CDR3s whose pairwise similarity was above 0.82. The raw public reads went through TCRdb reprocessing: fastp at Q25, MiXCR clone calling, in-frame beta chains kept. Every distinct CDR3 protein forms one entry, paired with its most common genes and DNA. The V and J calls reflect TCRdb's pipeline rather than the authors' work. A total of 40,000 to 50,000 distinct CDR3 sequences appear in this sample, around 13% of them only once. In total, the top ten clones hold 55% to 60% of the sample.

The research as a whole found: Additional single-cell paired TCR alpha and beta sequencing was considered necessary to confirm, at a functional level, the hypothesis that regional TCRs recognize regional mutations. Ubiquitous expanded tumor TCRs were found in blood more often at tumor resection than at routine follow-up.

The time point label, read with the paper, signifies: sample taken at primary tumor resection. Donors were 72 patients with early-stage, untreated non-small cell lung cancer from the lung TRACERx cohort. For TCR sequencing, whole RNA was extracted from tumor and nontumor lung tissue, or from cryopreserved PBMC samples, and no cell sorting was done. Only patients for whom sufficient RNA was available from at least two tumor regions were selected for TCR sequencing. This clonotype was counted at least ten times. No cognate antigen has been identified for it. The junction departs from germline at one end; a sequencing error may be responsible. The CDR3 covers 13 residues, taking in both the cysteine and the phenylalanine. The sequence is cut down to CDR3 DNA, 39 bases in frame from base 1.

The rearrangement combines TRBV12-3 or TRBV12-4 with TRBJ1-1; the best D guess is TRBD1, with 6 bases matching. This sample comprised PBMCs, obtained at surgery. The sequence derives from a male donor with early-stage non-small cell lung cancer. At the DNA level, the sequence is TGTGCCTCAATGACAGGTACGAACCCTGAAGCTTTCTTT. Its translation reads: CASMTGTNPEAFF.